This T cell receptor beta chain originates from a study of cytomegalovirus exposure and HLA in healthy donors. Comment on this clone: The antigen is unknown.

A multiplex PCR was run with 60 Vbeta primers and 13 Jbeta primers. Sequencing was performed with immunoSEQ multiplex PCR; in TCRdb, only in-frame clones are kept and a portion is missing. This sample has 100,000 to 150,000 clones, with 75% to 85% found just once. Germline lookup yields CDR1 SGHTA and CDR2 FQGNSA. V dropped 6 bases and J dropped 8; count of bases not matched to a gene: 6. CDR3 length equals 14 residues. Overall study findings and caveats: It was confirmed in vitro that a few of the CMV-associated chains were specific for CMV antigens.

The clonotype was recovered from a woman in her thirties or forties in good health and CMV-seronegative. Sequencing was carried out using PBMCs. The chain has TRBV7-2 and TRBJ1-4; 10 nucleotides line up with TRBD1. The CDR3 reads CASRSGTGVEKLFF. The CDR3 coding sequence is TGTGCCAGCAGGTCCGGGACAGGGGTGGAAAAACTGTTTTTT.